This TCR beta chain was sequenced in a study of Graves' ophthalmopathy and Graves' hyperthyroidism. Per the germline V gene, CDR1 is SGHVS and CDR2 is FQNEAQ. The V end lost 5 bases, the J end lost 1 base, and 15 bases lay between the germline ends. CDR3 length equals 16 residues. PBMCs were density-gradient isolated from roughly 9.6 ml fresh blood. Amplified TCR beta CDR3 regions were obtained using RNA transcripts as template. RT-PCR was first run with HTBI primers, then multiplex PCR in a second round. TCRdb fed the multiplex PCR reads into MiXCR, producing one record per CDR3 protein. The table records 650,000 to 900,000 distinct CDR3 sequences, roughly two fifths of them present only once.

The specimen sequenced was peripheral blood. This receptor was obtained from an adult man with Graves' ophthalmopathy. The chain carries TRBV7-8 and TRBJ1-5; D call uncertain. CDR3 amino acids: CASSQGRGRSNQPQHF. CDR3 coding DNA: TGTGCCAGCAGCCAAGGTAGAGGGAGAAGCAATCAGCCCCAGCATTTT.